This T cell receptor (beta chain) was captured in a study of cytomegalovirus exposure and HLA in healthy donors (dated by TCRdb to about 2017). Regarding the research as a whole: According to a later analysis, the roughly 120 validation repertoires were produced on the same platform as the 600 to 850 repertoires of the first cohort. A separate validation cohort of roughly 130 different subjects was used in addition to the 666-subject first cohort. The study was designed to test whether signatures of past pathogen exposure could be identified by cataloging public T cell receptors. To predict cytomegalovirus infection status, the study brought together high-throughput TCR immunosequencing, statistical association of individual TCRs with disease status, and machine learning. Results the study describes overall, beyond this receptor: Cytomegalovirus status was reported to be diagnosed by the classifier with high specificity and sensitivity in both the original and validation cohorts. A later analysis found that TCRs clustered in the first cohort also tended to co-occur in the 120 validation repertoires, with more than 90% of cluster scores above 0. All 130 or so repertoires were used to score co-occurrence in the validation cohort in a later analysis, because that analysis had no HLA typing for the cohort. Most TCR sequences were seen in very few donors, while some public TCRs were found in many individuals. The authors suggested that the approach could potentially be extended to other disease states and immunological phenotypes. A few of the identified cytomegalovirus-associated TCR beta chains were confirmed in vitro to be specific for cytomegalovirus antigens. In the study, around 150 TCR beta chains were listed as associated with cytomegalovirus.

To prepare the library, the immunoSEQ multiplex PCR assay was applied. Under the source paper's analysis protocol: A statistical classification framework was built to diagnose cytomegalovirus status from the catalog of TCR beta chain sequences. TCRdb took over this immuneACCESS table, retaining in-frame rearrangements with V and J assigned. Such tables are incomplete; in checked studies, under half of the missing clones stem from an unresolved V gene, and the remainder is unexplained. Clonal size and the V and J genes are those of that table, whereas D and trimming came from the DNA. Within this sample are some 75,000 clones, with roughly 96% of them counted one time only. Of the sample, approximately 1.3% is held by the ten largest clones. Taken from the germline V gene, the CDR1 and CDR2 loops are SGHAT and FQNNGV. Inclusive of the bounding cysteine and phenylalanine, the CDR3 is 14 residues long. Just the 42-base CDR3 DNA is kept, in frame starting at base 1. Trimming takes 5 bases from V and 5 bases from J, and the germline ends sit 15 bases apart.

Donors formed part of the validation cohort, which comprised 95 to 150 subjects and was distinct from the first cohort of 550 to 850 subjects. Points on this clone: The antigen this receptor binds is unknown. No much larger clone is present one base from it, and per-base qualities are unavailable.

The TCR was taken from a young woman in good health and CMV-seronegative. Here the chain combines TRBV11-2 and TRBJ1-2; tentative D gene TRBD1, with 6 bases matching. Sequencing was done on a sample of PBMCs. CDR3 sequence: CASSPGDGPYGYTF. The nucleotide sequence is TGTGCCAGCAGCCCAGGGGATGGTCCATATGGCTACACCTTC. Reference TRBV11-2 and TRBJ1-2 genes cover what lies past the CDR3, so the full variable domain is EAGVAQSPRYKIIEKRQSVAFWCNPISGHATLYWYQQILGQGPKLLIQFQNNGVVDDSQLPKDRFSAERLKGVDSTLKIQPAKLEDSAVYLCASSPGDGPYGYTFGSGTRLTVV.